This TCR beta chain was identified during a study of T-cell memory formation after mild COVID-19. Points from the study as a whole: A subset of responding clones appeared in pre-infection memory, suggesting cross-reactive memory joined. The CD4+ clones that contracted clustered mainly within CM and EM, and the CD8+ clones concentrated in EMRA. Day 15 to 85 contracting clones showed balanced CD4/CD8; day 15 to 37 expanders favored CD4+.

This CDR3 has 15 residues. Germline CDR1 reads SGDLS; CDR2 reads YYNGEE. Trimming cost V 0 bases and J 5 bases; bases outside gene matches: 2. With respect to this clonotype: Its antigen is unknown.

Amplification by 5'RACE using constant-segment primers produced TCR alpha and TCR beta cDNA libraries that carried sample barcodes and UMIs. TCRdb re-analysed the 5' RACE reads in MiXCR, keeping a single row per CDR3 protein. This sample has roughly 480,000 distinct CDR3 sequences, with approximately 23% found just once. This sequence joins TRBV9 and TRBJ1-5, with 10 bases identical to TRBD1. This sequence originates from an adult woman who had mild COVID-19 (a few samples of this study predate the infection). Cell type and time point are not known. Sequences were obtained from PBMCs or a T cell subset sorted from them (not recorded which). The CDR3 sequence: CASSVDGTGDQPQHF. The CDR3 coding sequence is TGTGCCAGCAGCGTAGACGGGACAGGGGATCAGCCCCAGCATTTT. Supplemented by reference TRBV9 and TRBJ1-5, the full variable domain reads DSGVTQTPKHLITATGQRVTLRCSPRSGDLSVYWYQQSLDQGLQFLIQYYNGEERAKGNILERFSAQQFPDLHSELNLSSLELGDSALYFCASSVDGTGDQPQHFGDGTRLSIL.